This TCR beta chain was profiled in a study of blood T cell repertoires in COVID-19. Looking at the study overall: PBMCs, B-cell-depleted T cells, or T cells were the source of the cDNA or gDNA that made up the material.

V was pared by 3 bases and J by 8 bases, with 19 bases between. This CDR3 is 15 amino acids long. In germline, CDR1 is SGHAT, CDR2 FQNNGV. Method: immunoSEQ multiplex PCR; TCRdb's copy keeps in-frame clones and lacks some. Of about 48,000 clones in the sample, about 83% were seen once. This receptor was identified in a woman in her sixties or seventies with acute or convalescent COVID-19. The specimen was peripheral blood. The chain employs TRBV11-2 and TRBJ2-5; maybe TRBD2 (6 bases). The CDR3 nucleotides read TGTGCCAGCAGCTTCGAGACGGGAGTGAAGAGAACCCAGTACTTC. Translation gives CASSFETGVKRTQYF.